This T cell receptor beta chain was identified in a study of shared clonotypes between healthy human individuals (dated by TCRdb to the early 2020s). With regard to the full study: The cohort included three men and a couple of women between 18 and 49 years of age. Per donor, three plates each were used for CD4 naive and CD4 memory, two for CD8 naive, and one for CD8 memory. The study deeply sequenced blood TCR repertoires of five healthy adults to estimate repertoire size and the extent of clonotype sharing between individuals. To increase sequencing depth and limit assay-specific biases, different laboratories used diverse techniques to prepare libraries and sequence TCR repertoires. Between about 0.94 and 8.9 billion PBMCs per donor were obtained by leukapheresis.

Donors were healthy HIV-negative adults with no recently reported acute infections or vaccinations. Only Caucasian adults living in Nashville, Tennessee, USA were represented among the donors. Magnetic negative selection was used to enrich CD4+ T cells, after which naive cells were positively selected on CD45RA and the negative fraction became the memory subset. Blood was obtained by leukapheresis, after which PBMCs were separated by Ficoll-Histopaque density gradient centrifugation and cryopreserved in liquid nitrogen vapor phase. Analytical flow cytometry was used to check the purity and quantity of every magnetically sorted T cell population. From each sorted fraction, genomic DNA was isolated and quantified by UV absorbance on a Nanodrop 2000c. What the study reported, not specific to this receptor: Sharing across a handful of donors was observed for around 5% of naive CD4, 3% to 4% of naive CD8, about 2.3% of memory CD4, and about 0.39% of memory CD8 clonotypes. Rarefaction of sorted-subset datasets indicated incomplete sequencing despite the large sequencing depth. Compared with non-shared clonotypes, clonotypes shared by all four sorted-subset donors had higher generation probabilities. Based on pairwise subsampling, the degree of clonotype sharing among donors was expected to be affected by sequencing depth. Because the study included a small number of donors, the genetic and exposure-history diversity represented was limited. Only blood was sampled, and tissue TCR repertoires likely differ from those in blood. Naive subsets generally had larger estimated clonotype richness than memory subsets.

Points on this clone: Its binding antigen is unknown. Per-base qualities were not stored, and no clone one base away is much larger.

Using the deep immunoSEQ assay, TCR CDR3 regions were amplified from genomic DNA by multiplex PCR. Genomic DNA extracted from each cell subset was distributed evenly over all wells of several immunoSEQ 96-well plates, and each plate served as one replicate. For sorted subsets, roughly 200 ng of genomic DNA, equivalent to 25,000 to 35,000 T cell genomes, went into each replicate PCR. Purified libraries were measured with a Qubit 3.0 fluorometer, size-checked on a Bioanalyzer 2100, and measured again with the KAPA Library Quantification kit. Every immunoSEQ 96-well plate was sequenced on a separate single-read 150-cycle Illumina NextSeq 550 flow cell. The original pipeline was this. Because the immunoSEQ output included only junctional sequences and no quality scores, the filtering could not be the same as the filtering used for full-length reads. Sequences were annotated with PyIR, a Python wrapper for IgBLAST v1.9, and V/J genes and CDR3 were assigned using IMGT germline references. Any read was removed if the V/J assignment was weak (E-value above 1e-6), the CDR3 was missing, or the read contained stop codons, out-of-frame junctions, or ambiguous translated residues. V3J clonotypes were defined by identical inferred V gene, J gene, and CDR3 amino acid sequence. Percentage overlap between repertoires was computed as shared unique clonotypes divided by the size of the smaller repertoire. RTK rarefaction, the Chao1 estimator, and Recon v2.1 estimates of unobserved clonotypes were used to assess repertoire richness. OLGA was used to compute generation probabilities for all TCRbeta clonotypes that the gDNA method yielded from a few donors. In its TCRdb copy, this immuneACCESS table keeps in-frame sequences only and misses some clones. Where compared with another copy, unresolved V genes explain less than half of these, and the others have no known cause. V and J calls plus clone size are reproduced from that table; the DNA served to infer D and trimming. The sample records about 1.1 million clones, approximately 80% of which are singletons. Roughly 0.82% of the sample rests with the top ten.

The material sequenced was memory CD4+ T cells from PBMCs. The label giving this sample's cell subset or site can be read as: CD45RA-negative fraction. This sequence was found in a man aged 18 to 30 in good health. Some clones in this sample may be carry-over from other donors' samples.

The nucleotide sequence is given as TGTGCCAGCAAGGGGGCATCGGGGCCCAACACTGAAGCTTTCTTT. This gives the protein CASKGASGPNTEAFF. This chain joins TRBV6-5 to TRBJ1-1, and 7 junctional nucleotides match TRBD1. CDR1 is given as MNHEY and CDR2 as SVGAGI, both from the germline V gene. There are 15 amino acids in the CDR3, from cysteine to phenylalanine inclusive. Only the CDR3 part of the read is kept: 45 bases, read in frame from the first base. V is cut back by 7 bases and J by 2 bases, with 10 bases in the junction unmatched.